This is a list of T cell receptor beta chains from one sample in a study of CD4 T cells in relation to SARS-CoV-2 and coronaviruses. Their antigen targets remain unknown. Clones were read by immunoSEQ multiplex PCR, and TCRdb kept only the in-frame ones, dropping some. The sample carries 18,000 or so clones, 60% to 80% recorded once. Sequencing was done on a sample of CD4+ T cells from PBMCs, cultured in vitro. These receptors came from a human donor in good health. The CDR3 runs from the conserved cysteine through the conserved F or W. The order of the fields is J gene, clone size, D gene, V gene, CDR3 DNA, CDR3 protein. D genes are given only for firm matches. Size tells how often a clone was seen (once, few, many) or the class of an expanded clone, and some rows leave it out.

TRBJ2-5	.	TRBD2	TRBV5-4	TGTGCCAGCAGCACCGCTAGCGGGGGGGAGACCCAGTACTTC	CASSTASGGETQYF
TRBJ2-3	.	.	TRBV11-2	TGTGCCAGCAGCTTTTCGCCAGCCCCAGATACGCAGTATTTT	CASSFSPAPDTQYF
TRBJ2-7	.	.	TRBV18	TGTGCCAGCTCACCAACCTTCTACGAGCAGTACTTC	CASSPTFYEQYF
TRBJ1-4	few	.	TRBV5-1	TGCGCCAGCAGCTTCTCTGCAACTAATGAAAAACTGTTTTTT	CASSFSATNEKLFF
TRBJ2-3	.	.	TRBV11-3	TGTGCCAGCAGCCCAAGGGACCTCACAGATACGCAGTATTTT	CASSPRDLTDTQYF
TRBJ2-3	.	TRBD2	TRBV28	TGTGCCAGCAGTTTAGGACTAGCGGGAGCGGTTTGGATGGAAGATACGCAGTATTTT	CASSLGLAGAVWMEDTQYF
TRBJ2-1	.	TRBD2	TRBV4-1	TGCGCCAGCAGCCCCGGGGTAGCGGGCACTCACAATGAGCAGTTCTTC	CASSPGVAGTHNEQFF
TRBJ1-4	once	.	TRBV6-5	TGTGCCAGCAGCTCTTTGGGAGCAACTAATGAAAAACTGTTTTTT	CASSSLGATNEKLFF
TRBJ1-2	few	TRBD1	TRBV19	TGTGCCAGTAAAACCGGGACAGGTGGAAATCGGGGCTATGGCTACACCTTC	CASKTGTGGNRGYGYTF
TRBJ2-2	.	.	TRBV2	TGTGCCAGCAGAAGAGAGGGGATCGGGGAGCTGTTTTTT	CASRREGIGELFF
TRBJ2-7	.	.	TRBV10-3	TGTGCCATCAGTGAGGAATTCTCGGGATCCACCTACGAGCAGTACTTC	CAISEEFSGSTYEQYF
TRBJ1-5	.	.	TRBV10-2	TGCGCCAGCAGGGACAGATTCAATCAGCCCCAGCATTTT	CASRDRFNQPQHF
TRBJ2-5	.	TRBD2	TRBV24-1	TGTGCCACCAGTGACCCCGAGCGGGGGGAAGAGACCCAGTACTTC	CATSDPERGEETQYF
TRBJ2-1	.	TRBD2	TRBV10-3	TGTGCCATCAGCCCTCACGGGAGGGCCGCGGGAGAGCAGTTCTTC	CAISPHGRAAGEQFF
TRBJ2-1	.	TRBD2	TRBV6-2/TRBV6-3	TGTGCCAGCAGCACTAGGACTAGCGGGCATAGCTCCTACAATGAGCAGTTCTTC	CASSTRTSGHSSYNEQFF
TRBJ2-2	.	.	TRBV7-2	TGTGCCAGCAGCTTAACTCGGGGCCAGGTCCCCGGGGAGCTGTTTTTT	CASSLTRGQVPGELFF
TRBJ2-3	.	TRBD1	TRBV30	TGTGCCTGGAGCGCGGACAGGGGGCTGACAGATACGCAGTATTTT	CAWSADRGLTDTQYF
TRBJ2-3	.	TRBD2	TRBV5-1	TGCGCCAGCAGCTTAACAGCGGGGGGGCCGACAGATACGCAGTATTTT	CASSLTAGGPTDTQYF
TRBJ1-2	few	.	TRBV12-5	TGTGCTAGTGGTTTGGTTCAGGAGAGAAACTATGGCTACACCTTC	CASGLVQERNYGYTF
TRBJ1-4	.	.	TRBV2	TGTGCCAGCAGTGATGAGGGTCTAGCAACTAATGAAAAACTGTTTTTT	CASSDEGLATNEKLFF
TRBJ1-2	.	.	TRBV5-1	TGCGCCAGCAGCTTGACCACAGGAAACTATGGCTACACCTTC	CASSLTTGNYGYTF
TRBJ1-2	.	TRBD1	TRBV19	TGTGCCAGTAGCCCCCCCGGACAGGGTACCCTACGGGGCTATGGCTACACCTTC	CASSPPGQGTLRGYGYTF
TRBJ2-3	once	.	TRBV5-1	TGCGCCAGCAGCTTGCATGACCCTAGCACAGATACGCAGTATTTT	CASSLHDPSTDTQYF
TRBJ2-1	.	.	TRBV4-1	TGCGCCAGCAGCCAAGCACAGGGGAGGTACAATGAGCAGTTCTTC	CASSQAQGRYNEQFF
TRBJ2-7	.	TRBD1	TRBV29-1	TGCAGCGACGTCAAGGGGGACAGGTGGGCCCTAGGGTACTTC	CSDVKGDRWALGYF
TRBJ1-2	few	.	TRBV9	TGTGCCAGCAGCTGGGGGCCTAACTATGGCTACACCTTC	CASSWGPNYGYTF
TRBJ1-3	.	.	TRBV7-2	TGTGCCAGCAGCTCCGGGACAACAGGAAACACCATATATTTT	CASSSGTTGNTIYF
TRBJ2-1	.	.	TRBV10-3	TGTGCCATCAGCGGGGTTAGCGGATACCCCAGCTCCTACAATGAGCAGTTCTTC	CAISGVSGYPSSYNEQFF
TRBJ1-5	.	.	TRBV6-2/TRBV6-3	TGTGCCAGCAGTTACTCCCCACCAGGTTCGGGAGGCCAGCCCCAGCATTTT	CASSYSPPGSGGQPQHF
TRBJ1-4	.	.	TRBV5-1	TGCGCCAGCAGTTCGTCTGGTGAGGAAAAACTGTTTTTT	CASSSSGEEKLFF
TRBJ2-7	.	.	TRBV9	TGTGCCAGCAGCGCTCGCCGGACCTCTAAGCCCTACGAGCAGTACTTC	CASSARRTSKPYEQYF
TRBJ2-4	.	.	TRBV4-3	TGCGCCAGCAGCCAACGGACAGCCTTAGCCAAAAACATTCAGTACTTC	CASSQRTALAKNIQYF
TRBJ2-5	.	.	TRBV13	TGTGCCAGCAGCTTCCGACCTACTAATCCCGGGACACCCGAATTTAGGGGGGAGACCCAGTACTTC	CASSFRPTNPGTPEFRGETQYF
TRBJ2-3	.	TRBD1	TRBV4-2	TGTGCCAGCAGCCAAGATAGGACAGGGGGCACAGATACGCAGTATTTT	CASSQDRTGGTDTQYF
TRBJ1-4	.	.	TRBV13	TGTGCCAGCAGCTTAAGGTTTGGGCAGGGTAATGAAAAACTGTTTTTT	CASSLRFGQGNEKLFF